This T cell receptor (beta chain) was captured in a study of cytomegalovirus exposure and HLA in healthy donors. CDR1 LNHNV and CDR2 YYDKDF come from the germline V gene (reference sequence). CDR3 length equals 17 residues. Germline trimming cut 0 bases from V and 5 bases from J; bases unmatched to any gene: 9. About this clone: Its antigen is as yet unknown.

Study-level points and caveats: In a later analysis, parvovirus B19, influenza, CMV and Epstein-Barr virus appeared linked to several top co-occurrence clusters.

In the PCR, 60 Vbeta and 13 Jbeta primers were used. Produced via immunoSEQ multiplex PCR; TCRdb's table is partial and in-frame only. This sample has 140,000 to 150,000 clones; almost 85% occur once, and the top ten carry under 10%. The genes are TRBV15 and TRBJ2-7; 11 bases align to TRBD1. Specimen: PBMCs. This TCR came from a woman between 55 and 75 years old in good health and CMV-seropositive. The CDR3 loop reads CATSRDLGGQGAHEQYF. The CDR3 coding sequence is TGTGCCACCAGCAGAGATCTTGGAGGACAGGGGGCCCACGAGCAGTACTTC.